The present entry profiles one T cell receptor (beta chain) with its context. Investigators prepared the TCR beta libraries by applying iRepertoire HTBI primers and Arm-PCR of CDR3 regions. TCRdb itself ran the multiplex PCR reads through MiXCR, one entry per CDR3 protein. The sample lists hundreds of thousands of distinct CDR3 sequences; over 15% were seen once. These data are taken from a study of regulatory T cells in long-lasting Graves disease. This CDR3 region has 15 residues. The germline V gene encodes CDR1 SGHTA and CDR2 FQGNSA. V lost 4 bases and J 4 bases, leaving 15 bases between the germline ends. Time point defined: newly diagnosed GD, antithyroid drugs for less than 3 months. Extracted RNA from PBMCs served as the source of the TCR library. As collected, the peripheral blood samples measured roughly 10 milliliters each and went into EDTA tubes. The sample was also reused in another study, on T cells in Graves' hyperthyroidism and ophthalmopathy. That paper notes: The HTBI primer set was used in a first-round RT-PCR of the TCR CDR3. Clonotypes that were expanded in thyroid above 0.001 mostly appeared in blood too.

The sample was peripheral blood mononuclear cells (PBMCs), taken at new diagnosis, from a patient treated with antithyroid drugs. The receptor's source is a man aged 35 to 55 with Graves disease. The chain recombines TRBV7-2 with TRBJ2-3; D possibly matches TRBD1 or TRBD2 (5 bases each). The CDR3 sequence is CASSYQRGGADTQYF. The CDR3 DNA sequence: TGTGCCAGCAGCTACCAGAGGGGCGGCGCAGATACGCAGTATTTT.